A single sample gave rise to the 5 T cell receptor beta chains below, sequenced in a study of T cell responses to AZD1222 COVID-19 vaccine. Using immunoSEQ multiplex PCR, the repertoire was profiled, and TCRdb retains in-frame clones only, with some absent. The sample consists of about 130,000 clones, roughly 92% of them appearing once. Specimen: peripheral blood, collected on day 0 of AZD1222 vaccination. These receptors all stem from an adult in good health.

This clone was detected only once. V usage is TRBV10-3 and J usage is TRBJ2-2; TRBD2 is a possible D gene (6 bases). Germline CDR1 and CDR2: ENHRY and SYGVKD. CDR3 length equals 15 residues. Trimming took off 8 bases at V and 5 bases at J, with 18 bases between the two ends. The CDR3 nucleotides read TGTGCCATCGCCGTGACAGCGGGCCCTACCGGGGAGCTGTTTTTT. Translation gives CAIAVTAGPTGELFF.

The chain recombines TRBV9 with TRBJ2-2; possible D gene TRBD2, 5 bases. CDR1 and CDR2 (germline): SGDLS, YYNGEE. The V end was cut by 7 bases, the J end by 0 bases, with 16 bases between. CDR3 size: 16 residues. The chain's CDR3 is CASSSVRGPNTGELFF. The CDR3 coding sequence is TGTGCCAGCTCCTCAGTGCGAGGGCCGAACACCGGGGAGCTGTTTTTT.

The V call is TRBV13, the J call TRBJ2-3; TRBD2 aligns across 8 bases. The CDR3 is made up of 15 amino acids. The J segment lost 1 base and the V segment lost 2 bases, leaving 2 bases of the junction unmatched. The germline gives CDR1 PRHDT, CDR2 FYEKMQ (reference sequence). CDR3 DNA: TGTGCCAGCAGCTTACCAGCGGGGGGCACAGATACGCAGTATTTT. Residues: CASSLPAGGTDTQYF.

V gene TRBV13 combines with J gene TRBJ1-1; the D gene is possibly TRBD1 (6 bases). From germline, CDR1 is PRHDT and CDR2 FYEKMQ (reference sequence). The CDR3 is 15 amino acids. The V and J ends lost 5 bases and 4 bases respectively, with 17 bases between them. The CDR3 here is CASSRGHRAGTEAFF. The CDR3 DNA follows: TGTGCCAGCAGCCGGGGACATCGGGCAGGCACTGAAGCTTTCTTT. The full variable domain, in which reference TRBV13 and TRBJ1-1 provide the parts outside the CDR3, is AAGVIQSPRHLIKEKRETATLKCYPIPRHDTVYWYQQGPGQDPQFLISFYEKMQSDKGSIPDRFSAQQFSDYHSELNMSSLELGDSALYFCASSRGHRAGTEAFFGQGTRLTVV.

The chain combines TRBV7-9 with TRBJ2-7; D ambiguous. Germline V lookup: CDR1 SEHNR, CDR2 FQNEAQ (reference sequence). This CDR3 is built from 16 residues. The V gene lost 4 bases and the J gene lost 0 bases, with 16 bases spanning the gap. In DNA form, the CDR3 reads TGTGCCAGCAGCTACAGAAGGCAGTCCAGCTCCTACGAGCAGTACTTC. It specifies CASSYRRQSSSYEQYF.